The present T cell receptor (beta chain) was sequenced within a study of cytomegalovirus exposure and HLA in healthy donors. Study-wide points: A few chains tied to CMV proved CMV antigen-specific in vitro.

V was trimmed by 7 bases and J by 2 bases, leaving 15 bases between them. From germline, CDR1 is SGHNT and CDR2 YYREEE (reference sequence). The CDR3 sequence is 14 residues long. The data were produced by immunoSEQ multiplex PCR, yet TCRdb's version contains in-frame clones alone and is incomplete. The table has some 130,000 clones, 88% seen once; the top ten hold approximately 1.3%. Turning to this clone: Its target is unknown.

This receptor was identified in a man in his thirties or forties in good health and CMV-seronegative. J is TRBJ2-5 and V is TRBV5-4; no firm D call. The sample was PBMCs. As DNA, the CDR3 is TGTGCCAGCGCTAAAAAGAGCCGTCAAGAGACCCAGTACTTC. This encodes CASAKKSRQETQYF.